The clone carrying this TCR beta chain was counted ten times or more. Its antigen is currently unknown. Researchers prepared the TCRbeta library using unique molecular identifiers, the study reports. TCRdb itself ran the PCR reads through MiXCR, one entry per CDR3 protein. Found here are under 300,000 distinct CDR3 sequences, around a tenth of them singletons; the top ten hold roughly a quarter. CDR3 length: 13 amino acids. The V gene lost 7 bases and the J gene lost 7 bases, with 13 bases spanning the gap. The source of the sample is a study of T-cell reconstitution after alpha-beta-depleted transplantation in children. General observations from the study: There were some patients whose high TCRbeta diversity at day 60 came from surviving recipient T cells and thymic progenitors. A year had passed since transplant, and T-cell counts and diversity by then came mostly from newly produced T cells. Reportedly, roughly two months post-transplant, alpha-beta T cells arose from several hundred expanded graft clones.

This chain joins TRBV12-3 or TRBV12-4 and TRBJ1-4, with D uncertain. The sequence was obtained from a male patient between 2 and 10 years old who had a stem cell transplant for chronic granulomatous disease, so the T cells may come from the graft donor. The sample here was peripheral blood, taken 180 days after TCRalphabeta/CD19-depleted stem cell transplant. CDR3 protein: CASNFGFGEKLFF. CDR3 nucleotides: TGTGCCAGCAACTTTGGGTTTGGTGAAAAACTGTTTTTT.